This T cell receptor beta chain appears in the sequencing data of a study of T-cell reconstitution after alpha-beta-depleted transplantation in children. Preparation of the TCRbeta library used unique molecular identifiers. TCRdb re-called the PCR reads with MiXCR, one entry per CDR3 protein. This sample yields over 150,000 distinct CDR3 sequences, of which 6% to 7% are seen a single time; roughly 3% belongs to the top ten. There are many counts of this clonotype. The V end was cut by 0 bases, the J end by 5 bases, with 7 bases between. The germline gives CDR1 DFQATT, CDR2 SNEGSKA (reference sequence). The CDR3 spans 12 residues.

Sequencing used PBMCs from the stem cell graft donor, obtained from the stem cell graft. The chain joins TRBV20-1 to TRBJ2-5; D uncertain. The clonotype was recovered from a human donor who donated a stem cell graft to a child with Wiskott-Aldrich syndrome. The CDR3 protein is CSARDIGETQYF. The CDR3 region has the DNA TGCAGTGCTAGAGATATTGGGGAGACCCAGTACTTC.